These 20 T cell receptor beta chains originate from one sample sequenced in a study of blood T cells in healthy people across ages. Together with a sample-barcoded 5' primer, a J-beta primer mix was included in a second PCR lasting about 7 to 12 cycles. One entry per CDR3 protein, called by TCRdb with MiXCR from the 5' RACE reads. The table has 1.5 million to 2 million distinct CDR3 sequences, roughly 27% seen once. Specimen: blood. These receptors came from a woman between 25 and 40 years old in good health.

In the case of this clonotype: The junction departs from the called germline gene at one end, perhaps through a read error. The rearrangement links TRBV9 to TRBJ1-6; D unresolved. Germline CDR1 SGDLS, CDR2 YYNGEE. This CDR3 comprises 13 residues. The CDR3 coding sequence is TGTGCCAGCAGCGGGGTGGGTAATTCACCCCGCCACTTT. It yields the protein CASSGVGNSPRHF.

This clonotype was found a few times. The chain employs TRBV12-3 or TRBV12-4 and TRBJ2-3; 13 positions agree with TRBD2. CDR3 length: 18 residues. The V gene end was trimmed by 3 bases and the J gene end by 2 bases; junction bases not matched to a gene: 8. CDR3 sequence: CASSFIKTSGGPTDTQYF. CDR3 coding DNA: TGTGCCAGCAGTTTTATTAAGACTAGCGGGGGGCCCACAGATACGCAGTATTTT.

In the case of this clonotype: This is likely a read error, given that the CDR3 carries no conserved phenylalanine or tryptophan at its end. This chain joins TRBV4-3 and TRBJ1-4; no clear D. The V gene lost 6 bases and the J gene lost 7 bases, with 18 bases spanning the gap. Germline V gene data show CDR1 as LGHNA and CDR2 as YSLEER. CDR3 size: 15 residues. CDR3 protein: CASRGPSDRGEKLFL. The CDR3 DNA follows: TGCGCCAGCAGGGGCCCTTCGGACCGCGGTGAAAAACTGTTTTTG.

The chain links TRBV7-6 to TRBJ2-7; D could derive from TRBD1 or TRBD2 (6 bases each). The CDR3 sequence is 13 residues long. CDR1 SGHVS and CDR2 FNYEAQ come from the germline V gene. V was clipped by 3 bases and J by 7 bases, with 13 bases between them. DNA of the CDR3: TGTGCCAGCAGCTTTGGGGGGCCCTTAGAGCAGTACTTC. Its protein product is CASSFGGPLEQYF.

This clonotype was seen a few times. The CDR3 DNA reads TGCAGTCCCGGCCAGGGCACAGATACGCAGTATTTT. It codes for CSPGQGTDTQYF. The genes are TRBV20-1 and TRBJ2-3, with D unclear. The germline CDR1 and CDR2 sequences are DFQATT and SNEGSKA (reference sequence). This CDR3 has 12 amino acids. V shed 8 bases and J shed 1 base, with 10 bases lying between them.

There are a few counts of this clonotype. This chain connects TRBV12-3 or TRBV12-4 to TRBJ2-1; 8 nucleotides line up with TRBD1. Trimming removed 6 bases from V and 6 bases from J; junction bases left unmatched: 4. The CDR3 is 13 amino acids. The CDR3 region has the DNA TGTGCCAGCAGATTGGACAGGGCCAATGAGCAGTTCTTC. Its translation: CASRLDRANEQFF.

The table lists this clonotype with a few counts. V and J are TRBV12-3 or TRBV12-4 and TRBJ1-3, with TRBD1 as a possible D gene (5 bases). This CDR3 has 15 amino acids. The V end was cut by 6 bases, the J end by 2 bases, with 14 bases between. For the CDR3, the DNA is TGTGCCAGCAGGACCCGCAGGGTACCTGGAAACACCATATATTTT. Translation: CASRTRRVPGNTIYF.

The CDR3 region has the DNA TGCAGTGCCGCAGGGCTAGCTAACTATGGCTACACCTTC. It encodes CSAAGLANYGYTF. The chain is built from TRBV20-1 and TRBJ1-2; perhaps TRBD1 as D (5 bases). CDR3 size: 13 residues. V lost 6 bases to trimming and J lost 0 bases, with 11 bases between them. CDR1 DFQATT and CDR2 SNEGSKA come from the germline V gene (reference sequence).

The V gene is TRBV4-1, the J gene TRBJ1-1; possibly TRBD1 for D (5 bases). V lost 4 bases and J lost 0, with 12 bases in between. Germline CDR1 and CDR2: MGHRA and YSYEKL. The CDR3 has 15 amino acids. CDR3 DNA sequence: TGCGCCAGCAGCCCTTGGGGGGATATGAACACTGAAGCTTTCTTT. It codes for CASSPWGDMNTEAFF.

This clonotype occurred many times. The chain joins TRBV5-1 to TRBJ2-6; 8 nucleotides match TRBD1. The CDR3 covers 17 residues. CDR1 and CDR2 from the germline V gene are SGHRS and YFSETQ. J gave up 2 bases and V 3 bases, and 7 bases lay outside the gene matches. CDR3 in DNA: TGCGCCAGCAGCTGGGCACAGGGGGTGCCTGGGGCCAACGTCCTGACTTTC. It is translated as CASSWAQGVPGANVLTF.

This chain connects TRBV28 to TRBJ2-4; D gene uncertain. The J call may be mistaken, given a closer DNA end match to TRBJ2-7. Germline V gene sequence: CDR1 MDHEN, CDR2 SYDVKM. The CDR3 loop spans 11 amino acids. CDR3 sequence (DNA): TGTGCCAGCGGCTTGCTCTACGAGCAGTACTTC. This sequence encodes CASGLLYEQYF.

Ten or more counts support this clonotype. The chain recombines TRBV7-3 with TRBJ1-2; a possible D gene is TRBD1 (5 bases). There are 13 residues in the CDR3. V dropped 2 bases and J dropped 4 bases, with 8 bases sitting between them. Germline V gene data show CDR1 as SGHTA and CDR2 as FQGTGA. DNA for the CDR3: TGTGCCAGCAGCTTACAGGGCAGCTATGGCTACACCTTC. It is translated as CASSLQGSYGYTF. Based on the CDR3 plus reference TRBV7-3 and TRBJ1-2, the full variable domain is GAGVSQTPSNKVTEKGKYVELRCDPISGHTALYWYRQSLGQGPEFLIYFQGTGAADDSGLPNDRFFAVRPEGSVSTLKIQRTERGDSAVYLCASSLQGSYGYTFGSGTRLTVV.

This chain connects TRBV29-1 to TRBJ1-5, with D hard to call. Deletions cut 2 bases from V and 7 bases from J, with 12 bases between. The germline gives CDR1 SQVTM, CDR2 ANQGSEA. The CDR3 runs to 13 residues. The CDR3 nucleotides read TGCAGCGTTGAATTGGCAGCTGGGCAGCCCCAGCATTTT. Translation: CSVELAAGQPQHF.

This clonotype came up a few times. The V gene is TRBV7-2, the J gene TRBJ2-7; D gene ambiguous. The germline V gene encodes CDR1 SGHTA and CDR2 FQGNSA. The CDR3 is 12 residues long. The V end lost 5 bases, the J end lost 3 bases, and 8 bases lay between the germline ends. CDR3 DNA sequence: TGTGCCAGCAGCCGGGCTCTCTACGAGCAGTACTTC. The encoded protein is CASSRALYEQYF.

This clonotype came up a few times. The chain employs TRBV20-1 and TRBJ2-7; D is ambiguous. The CDR3 has 12 amino acids. V lost 0 bases, J lost 4 bases, and 7 bases lay in between. CDR1 is DFQATT and CDR2 is SNEGSKA in the germline V gene (reference sequence). As DNA, the CDR3 is TGCAGTGCTAGAGATCCGGATTACGAGCAGTACTTC. Protein sequence: CSARDPDYEQYF.

The V and J genes are TRBV7-2 and TRBJ2-1; 8 bases fit TRBD2. The junction had 5 bases not matched to a gene; V was cut back by 3 bases and J by 4 bases. The germline V gene has CDR1 SGHTA and CDR2 FQGNSA. CDR3 length: 15 amino acids. The CDR3 is CASSFGPSGYNEQFF. In nucleotides, the CDR3 is TGTGCCAGCAGCTTTGGTCCTAGCGGGTACAATGAGCAGTTCTTC.

To note about this clonotype: Since a much larger clone is just one base distant, this may be a read error. The chain combines TRBV7-2 with TRBJ2-7; TRBD2 might be the D (5 bases). From germline, CDR1 is SGHTA and CDR2 FQGNSA. This CDR3 spans 12 amino acids. The CDR3 bases are TGTGCCAGCAGCTCAATAGCGTACGAGCGGTACTTC. Its translation is CASSSIAYERYF.

The chain is built from TRBV7-7 and TRBJ2-5, with 8 bases fitting TRBD1. The CDR3 sequence is 16 residues long. Germline V gene lookup returns CDR1 SSHAT and CDR2 FNYEAQ (reference sequence). After removal of 3 bases from V and 4 bases from J, the junction contained 10 bases not matched to a gene. The CDR3, as DNA: TGTGCCAGCAGCTTGGACAGGGCCCGGGGACTAGAGACCCAGTACTTC. Translated, it gives CASSLDRARGLETQYF.

The table lists this clonotype with a few counts. The chain uses TRBV20-1 and TRBJ2-7; 12 bases are shared with TRBD2. This CDR3 is built from 16 residues. Germline CDR1 is DFQATT and CDR2 is SNEGSKA (reference sequence). Unmatched junction bases numbered 9, after V lost 3 bases and J lost 3 bases. The CDR3 sequence is CSARRLAGENLYEQYF. In nucleotides, the CDR3 is TGCAGTGCTAGGAGACTAGCGGGAGAGAACCTCTACGAGCAGTACTTC.

The genes are TRBV9 and TRBJ2-3; the match to TRBD1 covers 8 bases. Germline V gives CDR1 SGDLS, CDR2 YYNGEE. Germline trimming cut 6 bases from V and 3 bases from J; bases unmatched to any gene: 12. The CDR3 has 16 residues. CDR3 bases: TGTGCCAGCACCAACCGAAAGGACAGGGCGACAGATACGCAGTATTTT. It is translated as CASTNRKDRATDTQYF.